This record looks at one T cell receptor (beta chain) sequence and its context. Its antigen remains unknown. Specified treatment: oral pan-JAK inhibitor, 5-10 mg twice daily. From PBMCs, CD4+ and CD8+ T cells were sorted. The germline CDR1 and CDR2 sequences are SQVTM and ANQGSEA. The junction had 10 bases not matched to a gene; V was cut back by 6 bases and J by 4 bases. CDR3 size: 14 residues. This entry belongs to a study of CD8+ T cells in alopecia areata. The wider study: Oral tofacitinib, 5 to 10 mg twice daily, was given in an open-label trial. For 6 to 18 months, tofacitinib was taken, and 6 months off drug followed. General study findings and limits: Given one nonresponder, whether baseline CD8+ expansion relates to response remains uncertain.

cDNA prepared by RNA extraction and subsequent reverse transcription served as the template for sequencing. Libraries were prepared by immunoSEQ multiplex PCR; TCRdb keeps only in-frame clonotypes and omits some of them. The sample includes some 150,000 clones, roughly nine tenths of them seen just once. The clonotype originates from a human donor with alopecia areata. This chain connects TRBV29-1 to TRBJ2-3, with TRBD2 matching 7 bases. The sample here was CD8+ T cells sorted from blood, taken at week 4, from a patient treated with tofacitinib. In nucleotides, the CDR3 is TGCAGCGTGGGGAGGGACGGGGTGGCAGATACGCAGTATTTT. Its translation: CSVGRDGVADTQYF.